This T cell receptor beta chain was observed in a study of a mutant IDH1 vaccine in newly diagnosed glioma. Study background: Onset of vaccination occurred 4-6 weeks following radiotherapy alone, or with temozolomide cycles. Most patients had radiochemotherapy with temozolomide before enrollment; others had one alone.

Time point here: week 47, end of study. Every vaccine dose comprised 300 ug of mutant IDH1 20-mer peptide plus topical imiquimod. Each patient was administered eight vaccinations, scheduled in weeks 1, 3, 5, 7, 11, 15, 19 and 23. Patients carried new grade 3 or 4 IDH1-mutant astrocytomas lacking nuclear ATRX. V lost 3 bases and J lost 4; bases outside the gene matches: 2. The CDR3 covers 13 residues. Looked up from germline, CDR1 is SGHRS and CDR2 is YFSETQ. As to this clone: Its antigen is not known.

Profiling relied on immunoSEQ multiplex PCR, and the TCRdb table lists in-frame clones only, not all of them. The data show about 94,000 clones, 89% seen once. The TCR was taken from a woman between 45 and 60 years old with glioma. The V call is TRBV5-1, the J call TRBJ2-3, with 7 bases matching TRBD1. The source material was PBMCs, sampled from a glioma patient whose treatment included an IDH1 peptide vaccine. CDR3 DNA: TGCGCCAGCAGCTCGGACAGGTCAGATACGCAGTATTTT. Protein product: CASSSDRSDTQYF.